The present entry profiles one T cell receptor beta chain with its context. The entry originates in a study of T cell changes during pregnancy in multiple sclerosis. Trimming at V came to 6 bases and at J to 2 bases, leaving 6 bases not matched to a gene. Germline V gene lookup returns CDR1 MNHNS and CDR2 SASEGT. The CDR3 has 15 amino acids. TCRdb keeps only in-frame clones here, not all; method: immunoSEQ multiplex PCR. The repertoire has 60,000 to 90,000 clones, 85% to 95% of them found once; the top ten carry roughly 2.6%. The chain is built from TRBV6-1 and TRBJ2-1; 8 bases agree with TRBD1. The sequence was collected from a female donor in good health, enrolled as a control in a pregnancy study. Here the sequenced sample was peripheral blood, taken after pregnancy. The CDR3 here is CASRIQGAAYNEQFF. For the CDR3, the DNA is TGTGCCAGCAGGATTCAGGGGGCTGCCTACAATGAGCAGTTCTTC.